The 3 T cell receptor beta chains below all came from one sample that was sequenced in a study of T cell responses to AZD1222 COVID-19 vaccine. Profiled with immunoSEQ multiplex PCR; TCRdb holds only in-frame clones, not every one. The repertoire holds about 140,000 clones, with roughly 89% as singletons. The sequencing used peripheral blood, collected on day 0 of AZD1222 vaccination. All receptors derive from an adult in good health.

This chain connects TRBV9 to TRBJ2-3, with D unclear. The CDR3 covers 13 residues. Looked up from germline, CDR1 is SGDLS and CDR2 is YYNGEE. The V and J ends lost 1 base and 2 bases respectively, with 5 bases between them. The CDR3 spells CASSVHFTDTQYF. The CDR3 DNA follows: TGTGCCAGCAGCGTACACTTCACAGATACGCAGTATTTT.

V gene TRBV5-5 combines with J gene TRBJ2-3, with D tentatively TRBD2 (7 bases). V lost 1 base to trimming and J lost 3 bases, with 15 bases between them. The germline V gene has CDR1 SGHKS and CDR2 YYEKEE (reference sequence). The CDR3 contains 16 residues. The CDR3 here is CASSLSSRGGTDTQYF. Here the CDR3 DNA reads TGTGCCAGCAGCTTGTCCTCTAGGGGGGGGACAGATACGCAGTATTTT.

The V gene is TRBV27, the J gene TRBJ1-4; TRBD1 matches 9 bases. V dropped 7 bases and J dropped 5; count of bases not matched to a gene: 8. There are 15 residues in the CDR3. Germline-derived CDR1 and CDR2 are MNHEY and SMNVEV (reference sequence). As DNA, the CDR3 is TGTGCCAGCAACCATATAGGGACAGGGAATGAAAAACTGTTTTTT. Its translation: CASNHIGTGNEKLFF.